Listed below are T cell receptor beta chains from one sample, sequenced in a study of blood T cell repertoires in COVID-19. TCRdb's copy holds only in-frame clones and misses some; the assay was immunoSEQ multiplex PCR. The profile shows 250,000 to 350,000 clones, 85% of them singletons. The sequenced sample consisted of PBMCs or T cells enriched from blood (not recorded which). Receptors originate from a woman aged 45 to 65 who had recovered from COVID-19. Both conserved end residues are part of each CDR3. Each record gives: D gene, clone size, J gene, V gene, CDR3 DNA, CDR3 protein. D genes are given only for firm matches. Some rows mark clone size as missing; the rest say once, few, many or name a class of expanded clone.

d_gene: TRBD1
abundance: few
j_gene: TRBJ1-3
v_gene: TRBV2
CDR3nt: TGTGCCAGCAACCCGGGACAGGGGGCCTCTGGAAACACCATATATTTT
CDR3aa: CASNPGQGASGNTIYF

d_gene: NA
abundance: NA
j_gene: TRBJ2-3
v_gene: TRBV7-8
CDR3nt: TGTGCCAGCAGCCTCAACAGGGCCAGCACAGATACGCAGTATTTT
CDR3aa: CASSLNRASTDTQYF

d_gene: NA
abundance: NA
j_gene: TRBJ2-7
v_gene: TRBV18
CDR3nt: TGTGCCAGCTCACCACCCACAGCCACCTACGAGCAGTACTTC
CDR3aa: CASSPPTATYEQYF

d_gene: NA
abundance: NA
j_gene: TRBJ2-7
v_gene: TRBV6-5
CDR3nt: TGTGCCAGCTCAACCACAGCCGGATACGAGCAGTACTTC
CDR3aa: CASSTTAGYEQYF

d_gene: NA
abundance: few
j_gene: TRBJ2-7
v_gene: TRBV5-1
CDR3nt: TGCGCCAGCAGCTTGGTGGCGGGAAGCTCCTACGAGCAGTACTTC
CDR3aa: CASSLVAGSSYEQYF

d_gene: NA
abundance: few
j_gene: TRBJ1-4
v_gene: TRBV9
CDR3nt: TGTGCCAGCAGCGCTTACAGTGCAACTAATGAAAAACTGTTTTTT
CDR3aa: CASSAYSATNEKLFF

d_gene: TRBD1
abundance: NA
j_gene: TRBJ1-3
v_gene: TRBV19
CDR3nt: TGTGCCAGTAGTCGCCAGGGGGCTGGAAACACCATATATTTT
CDR3aa: CASSRQGAGNTIYF

d_gene: TRBD1
abundance: NA
j_gene: TRBJ1-6
v_gene: TRBV19
CDR3nt: TGTGCCAGTAGTGAGAGACAGGGGGGTTTGTCACCCCTCCACTTT
CDR3aa: CASSERQGGLSPLHF

d_gene: NA
abundance: NA
j_gene: TRBJ2-1
v_gene: TRBV30
CDR3nt: TGTGCCTGGAGTGTACGGTATGAGCAGTTCTTC
CDR3aa: CAWSVRYEQFF

d_gene: NA
abundance: NA
j_gene: TRBJ2-7
v_gene: TRBV20-1
CDR3nt: TGCAGTGCCGCGGTAGCCTACGAGCAGTACTTC
CDR3aa: CSAAVAYEQYF

d_gene: TRBD2
abundance: NA
j_gene: TRBJ2-7
v_gene: TRBV5-1
CDR3nt: TGCGCCAGCAGCCCCCGGACTAGCGGGACGGGCGAGCAGTACTTC
CDR3aa: CASSPRTSGTGEQYF

d_gene: NA
abundance: NA
j_gene: TRBJ2-1
v_gene: TRBV4-3
CDR3nt: TGCGCCAGCAGCCCCTTAATCGGGAGTTCGGATGAGCAGTTCTTC
CDR3aa: CASSPLIGSSDEQFF

d_gene: NA
abundance: NA
j_gene: TRBJ1-2
v_gene: TRBV6-5
CDR3nt: TGTGCCAGCAGTACGACAGCCTATGGCTACACCTTC
CDR3aa: CASSTTAYGYTF

d_gene: TRBD2
abundance: NA
j_gene: TRBJ2-5
v_gene: TRBV5-1
CDR3nt: TGCGCCAGCAGCTTGATGCTAGCGGGGGGACAAGAGACCCAGTACTTC
CDR3aa: CASSLMLAGGQETQYF

d_gene: TRBD2
abundance: NA
j_gene: TRBJ2-7
v_gene: TRBV7-6
CDR3nt: TGTGCCAGCACCTTGGGGGGGGGCTACGAGCAGTACTTC
CDR3aa: CASTLGGGYEQYF

d_gene: NA
abundance: NA
j_gene: TRBJ1-4
v_gene: TRBV30
CDR3nt: TGTGCCTGGAGACTTAGAACTAATGAAAAACTGTTTTTT
CDR3aa: CAWRLRTNEKLFF

d_gene: NA
abundance: few
j_gene: TRBJ1-6
v_gene: TRBV10-1
CDR3nt: TGCGCCAGCAGTGAGGACAGACGGGGGTCACCCCTCCACTTT
CDR3aa: CASSEDRRGSPLHF